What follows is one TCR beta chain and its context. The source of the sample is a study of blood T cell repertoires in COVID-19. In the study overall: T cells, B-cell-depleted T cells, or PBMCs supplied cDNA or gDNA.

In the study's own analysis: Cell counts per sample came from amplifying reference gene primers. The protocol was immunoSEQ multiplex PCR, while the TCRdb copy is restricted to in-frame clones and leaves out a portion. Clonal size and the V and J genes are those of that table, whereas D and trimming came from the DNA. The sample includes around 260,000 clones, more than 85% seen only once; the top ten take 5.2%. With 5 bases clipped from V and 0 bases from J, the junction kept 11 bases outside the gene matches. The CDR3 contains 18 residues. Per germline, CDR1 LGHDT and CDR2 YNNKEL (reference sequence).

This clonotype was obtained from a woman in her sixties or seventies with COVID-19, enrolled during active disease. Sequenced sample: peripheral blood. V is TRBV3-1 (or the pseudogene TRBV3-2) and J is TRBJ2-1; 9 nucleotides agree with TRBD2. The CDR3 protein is CASSGRTSVIGSYNEQFF. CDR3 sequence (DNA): TGTGCCAGCAGCGGACGGACTAGCGTAATAGGCTCCTACAATGAGCAGTTCTTC.